Shown below are 20 T cell receptor beta chains from a single sample sequenced in a study of a mutant IDH1 vaccine in newly diagnosed glioma. Time point defined: week 35, safety follow-up. Alongside topical imiquimod, each dose of vaccine comprised 300 ug of mutant IDH1 20-mer peptide. Measured with immunoSEQ multiplex PCR; TCRdb has only the in-frame clones, and not every one. This table holds some 57,000 clones, under 90% found once. Which antigens these TCRs recognize remains unknown. Source: PBMCs, taken from a glioma patient whose treatment included an IDH1 peptide vaccine. The origin of the receptors is a woman aged 18 to 35 with glioma.

The genes are TRBV6-1 and TRBJ1-4; the D is unclear. This CDR3 contains 14 residues. Germline V gene sequence: CDR1 MNHNS, CDR2 SASEGT. V was shortened by 7 bases and J by 8 bases, with 17 bases between the two germline ends. In DNA form, the CDR3 reads TGTGCCAGCATCCTGGACTTGGGAGGGGAAAAACTGTTTTTT. Amino acids: CASILDLGGEKLFF.

The chain links TRBV5-6 to TRBJ1-1; D is undetermined. CDR1 SGHDT and CDR2 YYEEEE come from the germline V gene. V dropped 6 bases and J dropped 1 base, with 13 bases sitting between them. The CDR3 is 14 residues long. This chain's CDR3 is CASTPPSENTEAFF. In DNA, the CDR3 is TGTGCCAGCACCCCCCCGTCCGAGAACACTGAAGCTTTCTTT.

The CDR3 is CATSRAGTGPNEQFF. CDR3 DNA sequence: TGTGCCACCAGCAGAGCCGGGACAGGGCCCAATGAGCAGTTCTTC. The chain carries TRBV15 and TRBJ2-1, with 9 bases that match TRBD1. J lost 6 bases, V lost 1 base, and 4 bases had no gene match. Germline V lookup: CDR1 LNHNV, CDR2 YYDKDF (reference sequence). The CDR3 runs to 15 residues.

The gene calls are TRBV9 and TRBJ2-7, with 8 bases fitting TRBD2. CDR1 and CDR2 (germline): SGDLS, YYNGEE. Trimming cost V 0 bases and J 6 bases; bases outside gene matches: 8. CDR3 length: 15 residues. The CDR3 loop is CASSVEGSGVREQYF. The CDR3, as DNA: TGTGCCAGCAGCGTAGAGGGTAGCGGGGTTCGCGAGCAGTACTTC.

In this sample, this clone turned up once. The V call is TRBV6-1, the J call TRBJ1-1; maybe TRBD1 (6 bases). Trimming stripped 3 bases from V and 3 bases from J, with 11 bases between. CDR1 and CDR2 (germline): MNHNS, SASEGT. This CDR3 spans 14 amino acids. Written as DNA, the CDR3 is TGTGCCAGCAGTGACAGGGAGGGGGACACTGAAGCTTTCTTT. It specifies CASSDREGDTEAFF.

This chain links TRBV27 with TRBJ2-1; D not certain. Per the germline V gene, CDR1 is MNHEY and CDR2 is SMNVEV (reference sequence). This CDR3 comprises 13 residues. The V gene lost 11 bases and the J gene lost 2 bases, with 13 bases spanning the gap. The CDR3: CAQRGYTYNEQFF. The CDR3 DNA reads TGTGCCCAGAGAGGTTATACCTACAATGAGCAGTTCTTC.

The gene calls are TRBV7-8 and TRBJ1-2, with D unresolved. Deletions cut 2 bases from V and 8 bases from J, with 9 bases between. The CDR3 spans 12 residues. The V gene's germline CDR1 is SGHVS and CDR2 FQNEAQ. In DNA form, the CDR3 reads TGTGCCAGCAGCTTACCGGGCCTCGGCTACACCTTC. Translation gives CASSLPGLGYTF. The full variable domain, rest sourced from reference TRBV7-8 and TRBJ1-2, is GAGVSQSPRYKVAKRGQDVALRCDPISGHVSLFWYQQALGQGPEFLTYFQNEAQLDKSGLPSDRFFAERPEGSVSTLKIQRTQQEDSAVYLCASSLPGLGYTFGSGTRLTVV.

V is TRBV5-6 and J is TRBJ1-1, with a tentative D call TRBD1 (5 bases). Germline V lookup: CDR1 SGHDT, CDR2 YYEEEE. The germline V and J ends were trimmed by 0 bases and 3 bases, with 12 bases remaining between them. The CDR3 spans 15 residues. The CDR3 DNA reads TGTGCCAGCAGCTTGGGGGTAAAGGGGTACACTGAAGCTTTCTTT. Its protein product is CASSLGVKGYTEAFF. Looking up the rest from reference TRBV5-6 and TRBJ1-1 gives the full variable domain: DAGVTQSPTHLIKTRGQQVTLRCSPKSGHDTVSWYQQALGQGPQFIFQYYEEEERQRGNFPDRFSGHQFPNYSSELNVNALLLGDSALYLCASSLGVKGYTEAFFGQGTRLTVV.

V is TRBV28 and J is TRBJ1-1; D is uncertain. V shed 9 bases and J shed 1 base, with 9 bases lying between them. The germline gives CDR1 MDHEN, CDR2 SYDVKM. This CDR3 is built from 12 residues. The CDR3 loop is CARVEPNTEAFF. Written as DNA, the CDR3 is TGTGCCAGGGTGGAGCCGAACACTGAAGCTTTCTTT.

The V and J genes are TRBV14 and TRBJ1-3; D is unresolved. Germline V CDR1 and CDR2: SGHDN, FVKESK. Deletions cut 1 base from V and 2 bases from J, with 9 bases between. The CDR3 length is 15 residues. CDR3 nucleotides: TGTGCCAGCAGCCAAGGAGTAGGCGCTGGAAACACCATATATTTT. Translation gives CASSQGVGAGNTIYF.

This clone was picked up a small number of times. The rearrangement links TRBV30 to TRBJ1-2; D unclear. The V end lost 5 bases, the J end lost 4 bases, and 8 bases lay between the germline ends. CDR1 is GTSNPN, CDR2 SVGIG, per germline (reference sequence). The CDR3 runs 11 residues. CDR3 bases: TGTGCCTGGGCCTCAATCTATGGCTACACCTTC. The encoded protein is CAWASIYGYTF. Full variable domain (outside the CDR3, taken from reference TRBV30 and TRBJ1-2): SQTIHQWPATLVQPVGSPLSLECTVEGTSNPNLYWYRQAAGRGLQLLFYSVGIGQISSEVPQNLSASRPQDRQFILSSKKLLLSDSGFYLCAWASIYGYTFGSGTRLTVV.

The chain uses TRBV7-2 and TRBJ2-5; 10 bases agree with TRBD2. CDR1 and CDR2 from the germline V gene are SGHTA and FQGNSA. V gave up 0 bases and J gave up 3 bases; unmatched junction bases: 7. This CDR3 region has 17 residues. The chain's CDR3 is CASSLAPGLAFEETQYF. For the CDR3, the DNA is TGTGCCAGCAGCTTAGCTCCGGGACTAGCGTTCGAAGAGACCCAGTACTTC.

The chain joins TRBV27 to TRBJ1-1; 7 bases agree with TRBD1. Germline V gene sequence: CDR1 MNHEY, CDR2 SMNVEV (reference sequence). V was clipped by 5 bases and J by 4 bases; unmatched bases: 7. This CDR3 has 14 residues. CDR3 sequence reads: CASSVDRVSTEAFF. The DNA for the CDR3 is TGTGCCAGCAGTGTAGACAGGGTGTCCACTGAAGCTTTCTTT.

This sequence joins TRBV5-6 and TRBJ2-5; TRBD1 or TRBD2 may be the D gene (5 bases each). Germline values: CDR1 SGHDT, CDR2 YYEEEE. The CDR3 runs to 15 residues. The V gene lost 4 bases and the J gene lost 1 base, with 14 bases spanning the gap. The CDR3 region is CASSRVAGTQETQYF. Here the CDR3 DNA reads TGTGCCAGCAGCCGGGTCGCTGGGACCCAAGAGACCCAGTACTTC. Filled out from reference TRBV5-6 and TRBJ2-5, the complete variable domain reads DAGVTQSPTHLIKTRGQQVTLRCSPKSGHDTVSWYQQALGQGPQFIFQYYEEEERQRGNFPDRFSGHQFPNYSSELNVNALLLGDSALYLCASSRVAGTQETQYFGPGTRLLVL.

This chain connects TRBV5-1 to TRBJ2-1, with 10 bases fitting TRBD1. The V gene end was trimmed by 3 bases and the J gene end by 2 bases; junction bases not matched to a gene: 5. The germline V gene encodes CDR1 SGHRS and CDR2 YFSETQ. This CDR3 is built from 16 residues. DNA of the CDR3: TGCGCCAGCAGCTCCGGGGGGACAGGGGCCTACAATGAGCAGTTCTTC. As protein: CASSSGGTGAYNEQFF.

The chain carries TRBV9 and TRBJ1-2; D is undetermined. Germline lookup yields CDR1 SGDLS and CDR2 YYNGEE. The CDR3 loop spans 15 amino acids. With 3 bases removed from V and 1 base from J, the gap between germline ends came to 13 bases. Written as DNA, the CDR3 is TGTGCCAGCAGCGAGCGGGGTATTGGTAACTATGGCTACACCTTC. This codes for CASSERGIGNYGYTF. The variable domain in full, completed from reference TRBV9 and TRBJ1-2, reads DSGVTQTPKHLITATGQRVTLRCSPRSGDLSVYWYQQSLDQGLQFLIQYYNGEERAKGNILERFSAQQFPDLHSELNLSSLELGDSALYFCASSERGIGNYGYTFGSGTRLTVV.

The rearrangement uses TRBV11-3 and TRBJ2-7, with D unresolved. Germline values: CDR1 SGHNT, CDR2 YENEEA. V lost 5 bases and J lost 4, with 18 bases in between. The CDR3 runs 15 residues. The DNA of the CDR3 is TGTGCCAGCAGCCCCTCGGCGCAACCTAAATACGAGCAGTACTTC. It yields the protein CASSPSAQPKYEQYF. The full variable domain, with the rest looked up from reference TRBV11-3 and TRBJ2-7, is EAGVVQSPRYKIIEKKQPVAFWCNPISGHNTLYWYLQNLGQGPELLIRYENEEAVDDSQLPKDRFSAERLKGVDSTLKIQPAELGDSAVYLCASSPSAQPKYEQYFGPGTRLTVT.

The genes are TRBV30 and TRBJ2-2; TRBD2 matches at 9 bases. Trimming cost V 2 bases and J 5 bases; bases outside gene matches: 0. The CDR3 runs 13 residues. Germline V lookup: CDR1 GTSNPN, CDR2 SVGIG (reference sequence). This chain's CDR3 is CAWSSGRTGELFF. CDR3 DNA sequence: TGTGCCTGGAGTAGCGGGAGGACCGGGGAGCTGTTTTTT.

The chain is built from TRBV7-2 and TRBJ2-2; D is ambiguous. Germline-derived CDR1 and CDR2 are SGHTA and FQGNSA. This CDR3 has 13 amino acids. V shed 7 bases and J shed 4 bases, with 10 bases lying between them. For the CDR3, the DNA is TGTGCCAGCACCGGAGAGATCACCGGGGAGCTGTTTTTT. Its protein is CASTGEITGELFF.

The chain uses TRBV9 and TRBJ2-3; no firm D call. CDR1 and CDR2 from the germline V gene are SGDLS and YYNGEE. CDR3 length equals 15 residues. V was shortened by 6 bases and J by 5 bases, with 19 bases between the two germline ends. CDR3: CASTLSGKRQDTQYF. The CDR3 DNA reads as TGTGCCAGCACCTTATCGGGCAAACGACAAGATACGCAGTATTTT.